The clone carrying this T cell receptor beta chain was recorded at least ten times. Its antigen is still unknown. Amplification targeted TCR beta CDR3 regions from RNA transcripts. TCR CDR3 underwent first-round RT-PCR with the HTBI primer set. TCRdb reprocessed the multiplex PCR reads with MiXCR, giving one entry per CDR3 protein. The repertoire holds about 96,000 distinct CDR3 sequences, approximately 56% seen once, with about 25% in the top ten. This specimen belongs to a study of T cells in Graves' hyperthyroidism and ophthalmopathy. Study details: Peripheral blood was collected at initial diagnosis, before any treatment. Whole-study findings and limits: Ophthalmopathy, which appeared later, was predicted by the model a median roughly 6.6 months before onset.

Calling Graves' hyperthyroidism stable meant ophthalmopathy did not progress within 18 months. V lost 0 bases and J 3 bases, leaving 6 bases between the germline ends. The CDR3 loop spans 13 amino acids. Looked up from germline, CDR1 is MGHRA and CDR2 is YSYEKL. The receptor comes from a woman aged 40 to 49 with Graves' hyperthyroidism. The chain joins TRBV4-1 to TRBJ2-7, with no clear D. The sequencing input was blood. The CDR3 coding sequence is TGCGCCAGCAGCCAAGAGGATATCTACGAGCAGTACTTC. It is translated as CASSQEDIYEQYF.